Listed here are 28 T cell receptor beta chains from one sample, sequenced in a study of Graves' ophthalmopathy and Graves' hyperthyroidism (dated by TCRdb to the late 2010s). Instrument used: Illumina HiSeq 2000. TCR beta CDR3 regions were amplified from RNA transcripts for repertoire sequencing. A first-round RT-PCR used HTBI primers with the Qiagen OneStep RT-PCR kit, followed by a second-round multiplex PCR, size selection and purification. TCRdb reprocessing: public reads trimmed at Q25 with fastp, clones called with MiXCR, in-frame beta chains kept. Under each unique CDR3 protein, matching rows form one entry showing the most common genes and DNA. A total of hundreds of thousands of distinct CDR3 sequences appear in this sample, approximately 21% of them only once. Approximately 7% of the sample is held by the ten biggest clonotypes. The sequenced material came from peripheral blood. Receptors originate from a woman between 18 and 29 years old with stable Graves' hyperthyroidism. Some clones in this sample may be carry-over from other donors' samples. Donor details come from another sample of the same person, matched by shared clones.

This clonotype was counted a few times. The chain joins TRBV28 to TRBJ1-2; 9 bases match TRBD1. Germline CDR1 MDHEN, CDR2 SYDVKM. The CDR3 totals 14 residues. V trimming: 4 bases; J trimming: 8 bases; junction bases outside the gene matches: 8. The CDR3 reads CASSSDRGDRGYTF. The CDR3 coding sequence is TGTGCCAGCAGTTCCGACAGGGGGGATAGGGGCTACACCTTC.

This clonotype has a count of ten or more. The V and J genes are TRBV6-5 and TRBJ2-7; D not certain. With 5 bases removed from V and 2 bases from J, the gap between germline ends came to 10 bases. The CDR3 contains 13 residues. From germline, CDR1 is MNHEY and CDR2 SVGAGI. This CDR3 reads CASSNLAPYEQYF. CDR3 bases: TGTGCCAGCAGTAACTTAGCCCCCTACGAGCAGTACTTC.

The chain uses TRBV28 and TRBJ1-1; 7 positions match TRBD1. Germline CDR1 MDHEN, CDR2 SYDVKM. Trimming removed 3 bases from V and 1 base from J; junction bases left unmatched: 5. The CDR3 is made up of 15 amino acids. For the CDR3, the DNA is TGTGCCAGCAGTTTTTACAGGGGAGGGAACACTGAAGCTTTCTTT. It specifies CASSFYRGGNTEAFF.

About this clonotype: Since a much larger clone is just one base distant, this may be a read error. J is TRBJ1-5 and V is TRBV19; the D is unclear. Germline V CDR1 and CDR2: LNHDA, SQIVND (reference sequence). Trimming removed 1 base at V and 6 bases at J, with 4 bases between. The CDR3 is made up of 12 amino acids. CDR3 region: CASSIGPQPQHF. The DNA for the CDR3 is TGTGCCAGTAGTATAGGGCCTCAGCCCCAGCATTTT.

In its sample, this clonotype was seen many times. In nucleotides, the CDR3 is TGTGCCATCAGGGCGCAGGGGGCCGGGGACACTGAAGCTTTCTTT. Protein product: CAIRAQGAGDTEAFF. V usage is TRBV10-3 and J usage is TRBJ1-1, with TRBD1 identical over 8 bases. The V segment lost 6 bases and the J segment 3 bases; nucleotides outside the gene matches: 9. Germline V gene data show CDR1 as ENHRY and CDR2 as SYGVKD. The CDR3 sequence is 15 residues long.

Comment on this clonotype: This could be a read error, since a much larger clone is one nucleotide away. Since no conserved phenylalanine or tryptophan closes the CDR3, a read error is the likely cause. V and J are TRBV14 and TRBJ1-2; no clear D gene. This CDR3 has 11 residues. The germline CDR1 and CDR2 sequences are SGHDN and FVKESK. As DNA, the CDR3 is TGTGCCAGCATCCAAGGGTATGGTTACACCCTC. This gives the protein CASIQGYGYTL.

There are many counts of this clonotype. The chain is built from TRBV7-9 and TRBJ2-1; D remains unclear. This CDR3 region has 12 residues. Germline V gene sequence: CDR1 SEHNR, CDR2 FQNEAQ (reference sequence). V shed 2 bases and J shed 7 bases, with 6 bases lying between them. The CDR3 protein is CASSLTGNEQFF. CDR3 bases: TGTGCCAGCAGCTTAACTGGGAATGAGCAGTTCTTC.

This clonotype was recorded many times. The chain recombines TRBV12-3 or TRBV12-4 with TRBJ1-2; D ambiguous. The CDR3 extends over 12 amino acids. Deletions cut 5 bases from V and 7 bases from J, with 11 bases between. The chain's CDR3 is CASSEGMGGYTF. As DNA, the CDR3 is TGTGCCAGCAGTGAAGGGATGGGTGGCTACACCTTC.

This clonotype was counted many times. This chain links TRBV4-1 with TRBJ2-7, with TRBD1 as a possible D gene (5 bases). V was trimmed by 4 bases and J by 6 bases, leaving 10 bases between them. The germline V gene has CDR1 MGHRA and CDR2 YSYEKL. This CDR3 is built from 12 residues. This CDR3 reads CASSPQGSEQYF. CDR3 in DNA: TGCGCCAGCAGCCCTCAGGGAAGCGAGCAGTACTTC.

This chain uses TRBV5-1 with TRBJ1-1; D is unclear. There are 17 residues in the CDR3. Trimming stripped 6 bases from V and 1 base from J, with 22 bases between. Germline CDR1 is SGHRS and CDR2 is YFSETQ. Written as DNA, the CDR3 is TGCGCCAGCACCCCGTTAGCCAATTTCGAGAGGAACACTGAAGCTTTCTTT. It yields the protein CASTPLANFERNTEAFF.

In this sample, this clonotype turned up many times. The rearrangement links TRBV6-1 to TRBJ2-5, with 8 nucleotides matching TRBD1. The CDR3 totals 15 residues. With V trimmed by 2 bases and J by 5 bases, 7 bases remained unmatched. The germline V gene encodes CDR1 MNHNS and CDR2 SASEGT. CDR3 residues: CASSEPTGDRETQYF. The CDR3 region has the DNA TGTGCCAGCAGTGAACCGACAGGGGATCGTGAGACCCAGTACTTC.

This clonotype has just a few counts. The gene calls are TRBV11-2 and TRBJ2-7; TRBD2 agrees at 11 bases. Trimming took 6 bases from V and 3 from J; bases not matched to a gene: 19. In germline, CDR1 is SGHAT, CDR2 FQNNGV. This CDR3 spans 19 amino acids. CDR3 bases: TGTGCCAGCAGTCATCACAGGGGGTTATTTGGACTAGCGGGCTACGAGCAGTACTTC. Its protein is CASSHHRGLFGLAGYEQYF.

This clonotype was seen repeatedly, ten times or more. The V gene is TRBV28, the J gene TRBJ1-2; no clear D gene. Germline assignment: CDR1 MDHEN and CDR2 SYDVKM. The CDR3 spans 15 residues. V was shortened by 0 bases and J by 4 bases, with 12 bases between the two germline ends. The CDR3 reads CASSLWMRDPYGYTF. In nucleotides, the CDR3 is TGTGCCAGCAGTTTATGGATGCGAGACCCCTATGGCTACACCTTC.

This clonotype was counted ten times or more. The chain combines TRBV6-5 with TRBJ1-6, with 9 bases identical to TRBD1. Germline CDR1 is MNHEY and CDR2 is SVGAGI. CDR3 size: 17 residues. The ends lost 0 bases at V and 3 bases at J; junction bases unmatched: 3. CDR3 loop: CASSYSDRGIYNSPLHF. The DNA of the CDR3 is TGTGCCAGCAGTTACTCAGACAGGGGGATCTATAATTCACCCCTCCACTTT.

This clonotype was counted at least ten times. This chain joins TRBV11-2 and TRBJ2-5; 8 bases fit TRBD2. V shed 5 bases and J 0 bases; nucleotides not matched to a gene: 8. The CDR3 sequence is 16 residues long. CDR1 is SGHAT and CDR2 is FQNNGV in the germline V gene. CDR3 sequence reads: CASSLYSGNNQETQYF. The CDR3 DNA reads TGTGCCAGCAGCCTTTATAGCGGGAACAACCAAGAGACCCAGTACTTC.

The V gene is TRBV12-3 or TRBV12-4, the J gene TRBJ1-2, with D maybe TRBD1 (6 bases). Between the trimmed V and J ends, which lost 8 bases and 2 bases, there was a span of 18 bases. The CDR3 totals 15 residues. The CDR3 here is CASGRQAAPNYGYTF. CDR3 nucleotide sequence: TGTGCCAGCGGACGACAGGCGGCTCCCAACTATGGCTACACCTTC.

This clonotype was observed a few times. This CDR3 is CASSYRESETQYF. The CDR3, as DNA: TGTGCCAGCAGTTACAGGGAGTCGGAGACCCAGTACTTC. The chain is built from TRBV6-2 or TRBV6-3 and TRBJ2-5, with D perhaps matching TRBD2 (5 bases). The CDR3 is made up of 13 amino acids. Trimming stripped 2 bases from V and 5 bases from J, with 9 bases between. Per germline, CDR1 MNHEY and CDR2 SVGEGT.

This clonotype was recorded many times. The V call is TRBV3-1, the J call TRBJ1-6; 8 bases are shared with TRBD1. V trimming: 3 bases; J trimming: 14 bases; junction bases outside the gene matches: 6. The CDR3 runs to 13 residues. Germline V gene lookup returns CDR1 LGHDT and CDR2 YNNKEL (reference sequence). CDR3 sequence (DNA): TGTGCCAGCAGCCAGGGACAGGCCCCGACCCTCCACTTT. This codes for CASSQGQAPTLHF.

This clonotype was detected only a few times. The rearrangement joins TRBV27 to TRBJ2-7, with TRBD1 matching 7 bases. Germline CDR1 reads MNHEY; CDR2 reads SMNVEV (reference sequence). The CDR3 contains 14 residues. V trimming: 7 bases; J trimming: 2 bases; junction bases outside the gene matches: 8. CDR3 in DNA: TGTGCCAGCAAACCGACAGGGACCCCCTACGAGCAGTACTTC. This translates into CASKPTGTPYEQYF.

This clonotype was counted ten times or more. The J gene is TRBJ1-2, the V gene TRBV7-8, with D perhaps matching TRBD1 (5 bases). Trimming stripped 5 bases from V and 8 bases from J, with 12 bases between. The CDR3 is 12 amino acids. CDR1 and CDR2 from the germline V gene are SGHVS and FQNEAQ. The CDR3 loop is CASSNRRGGYTF. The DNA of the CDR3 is TGTGCCAGCAGCAACCGTAGGGGAGGCTACACCTTC.

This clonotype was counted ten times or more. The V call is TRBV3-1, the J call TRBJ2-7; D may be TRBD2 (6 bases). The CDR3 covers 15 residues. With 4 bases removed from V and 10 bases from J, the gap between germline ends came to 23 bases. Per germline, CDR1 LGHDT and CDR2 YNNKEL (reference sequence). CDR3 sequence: CASSRVGTTGGGQYF. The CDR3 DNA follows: TGTGCCAGCAGCCGGGTTGGGACGACCGGGGGAGGCCAGTACTTC.

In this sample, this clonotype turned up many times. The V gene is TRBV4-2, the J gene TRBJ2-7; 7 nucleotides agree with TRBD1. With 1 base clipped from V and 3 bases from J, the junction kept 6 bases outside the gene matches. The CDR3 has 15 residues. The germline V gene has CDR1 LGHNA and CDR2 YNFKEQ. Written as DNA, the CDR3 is TGTGCCAGCAGCCAAGCACGGGACAGAGGCTACGAGCAGTACTTC. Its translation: CASSQARDRGYEQYF.

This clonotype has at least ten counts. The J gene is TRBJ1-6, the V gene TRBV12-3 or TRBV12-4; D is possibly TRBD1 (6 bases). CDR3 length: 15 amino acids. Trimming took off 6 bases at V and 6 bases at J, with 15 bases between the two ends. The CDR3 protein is CASSRGQTPNSPLHF. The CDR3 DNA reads TGTGCCAGCAGCAGAGGACAGACGCCTAATTCACCCCTCCACTTT.

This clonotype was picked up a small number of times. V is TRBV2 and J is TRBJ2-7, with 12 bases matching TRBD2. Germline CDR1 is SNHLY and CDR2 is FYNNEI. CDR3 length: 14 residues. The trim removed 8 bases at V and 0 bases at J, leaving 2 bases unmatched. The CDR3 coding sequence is TGTGCCAGCGCGACTAGCGGGGGCTCCTACGAGCAGTACTTC. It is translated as CASATSGGSYEQYF.

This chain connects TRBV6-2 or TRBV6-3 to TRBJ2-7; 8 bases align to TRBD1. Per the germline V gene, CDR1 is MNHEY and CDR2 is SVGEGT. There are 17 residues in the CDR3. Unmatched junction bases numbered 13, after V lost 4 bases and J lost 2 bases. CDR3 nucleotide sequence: TGTGCCAGCAGTTTGTGGCCCCGGGGGACAGGCACCTACGAGCAGTACTTC. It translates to CASSLWPRGTGTYEQYF.

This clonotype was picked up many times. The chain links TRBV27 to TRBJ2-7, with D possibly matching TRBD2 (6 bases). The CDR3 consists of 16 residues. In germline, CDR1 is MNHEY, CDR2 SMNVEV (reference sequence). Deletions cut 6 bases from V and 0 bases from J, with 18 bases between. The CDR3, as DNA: TGTGCCAGCAGGGGGGGAAGCGGGTCAAGCTCCTACGAGCAGTACTTC. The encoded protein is CASRGGSGSSSYEQYF.

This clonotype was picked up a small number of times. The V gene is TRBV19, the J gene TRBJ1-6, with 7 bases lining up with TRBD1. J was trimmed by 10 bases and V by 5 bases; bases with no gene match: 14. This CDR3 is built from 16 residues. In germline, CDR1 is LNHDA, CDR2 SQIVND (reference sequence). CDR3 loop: CASSLPKDRVGSPLHF. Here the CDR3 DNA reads TGTGCCAGTAGTCTTCCAAAAGACAGGGTGGGATCACCCCTCCACTTT.

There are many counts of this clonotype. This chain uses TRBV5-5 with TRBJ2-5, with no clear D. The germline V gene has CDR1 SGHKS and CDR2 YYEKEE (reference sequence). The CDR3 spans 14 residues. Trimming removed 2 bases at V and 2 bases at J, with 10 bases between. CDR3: CASSLRPFQETQYF. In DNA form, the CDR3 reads TGTGCCAGCAGCTTACGGCCCTTTCAAGAGACCCAGTACTTC.